Sequencing of this T cell receptor beta chain was carried out in a study of blood T cell repertoires in COVID-19. V gave up 1 base and J gave up 1 base; unmatched junction bases: 8. Looked up from germline, CDR1 is SGHNT and CDR2 is YENEEA. The CDR3 has 20 amino acids. Repertoires were generated with immunoSEQ multiplex PCR, while TCRdb's copy carries only in-frame clones and drops some. This table holds approximately 92,000 clones, approximately 82% found once. Input material: peripheral blood. The rearrangement joins TRBV11-3 to TRBJ2-1; 15 positions match TRBD2. This clonotype was sampled from a man between 60 and 70 years old with acute or convalescent COVID-19. The CDR3 DNA sequence: TGTGCCAGCAGCTTAGGTATGGGACTAGCGGGAGGTGAATCCTACAATGAGCAGTTCTTC. Its translation: CASSLGMGLAGGESYNEQFF.